These 16 T cell receptor beta chains were all obtained from the same sample, sequenced in a study of control samples from healthy donors and cancer patients. Assay: immunoSEQ multiplex PCR; the TCRdb copy retains only in-frame clones and omits some. The repertoire holds about 110,000 clones, with about 80% as singletons. Sample: blood. The receptor source for this set is a man younger than 30 in good health.

This clone was observed a handful of times. J is TRBJ2-2 and V is TRBV25-1, with D possibly being TRBD1 (6 bases). CDR1 MGHDK and CDR2 SYGVNS come from the germline V gene. CDR3 length: 15 residues. The V end was cut by 4 bases, the J end by 1 base, with 10 bases between. CDR3 DNA: TGTGCCAGCAGTGCCTCCAGGGGGAACACCGGGGAGCTGTTTTTT. Amino acid sequence: CASSASRGNTGELFF.

This rearrangement joins TRBV4-1 to TRBJ1-2; possibly TRBD1 for D (6 bases). V was pared by 0 bases and J by 2 bases, with 13 bases between. The CDR3 runs 16 residues. From germline, CDR1 is MGHRA and CDR2 YSYEKL. CDR3 coding DNA: TGCGCCAGCAGCCAAGATATAAACAGGGCCAACTATGGCTACACCTTC. Translated, it gives CASSQDINRANYGYTF.

The V gene is TRBV24-1, the J gene TRBJ2-1, with 7 bases lining up with TRBD1. Germline-derived CDR1 and CDR2 are KGHDR and SFDVKD. J lost 7 bases, V lost 4 bases, and 6 bases had no gene match. The CDR3 is 14 residues long. In DNA, the CDR3 is TGTGCCACCAGTGACGCGGACAGGTTGAATGAGCAGTTCTTC. Translated, it gives CATSDADRLNEQFF.

V is TRBV3-1 (or the pseudogene TRBV3-2) and J is TRBJ2-3; D is possibly TRBD2 (6 bases). Trimming cost V 1 base and J 6 bases, with 11 bases left between them. Germline assignment: CDR1 LGHDT and CDR2 YNNKEL (reference sequence). The CDR3 contains 14 residues. As DNA, the CDR3 is TGTGCCAGCAGCCAAGGTCCGGCGGGGGATACGCAGTATTTT. It translates to CASSQGPAGDTQYF.

This clone appeared a single time. The rearrangement joins TRBV6-2 or TRBV6-3 to TRBJ1-5; 9 positions match TRBD1. The V gene's germline CDR1 is MNHEY and CDR2 SVGEGT. J gave up 6 bases and V 2 bases, and 8 bases lay outside the gene matches. This CDR3 is built from 16 residues. CDR3 amino acids: CASSYGGQGISQPQHF. The CDR3 bases are TGTGCCAGCAGTTACGGGGGACAGGGAATCTCTCAGCCCCAGCATTTT.

The chain combines TRBV19 with TRBJ1-1, with 7 bases fitting TRBD1. CDR3 length: 15 residues. The ends lost 7 bases at V and 4 bases at J; junction bases unmatched: 12. Looked up from germline, CDR1 is LNHDA and CDR2 is SQIVND (reference sequence). The CDR3: CASMSPQTGATEAFF. The CDR3 DNA sequence: TGTGCCAGTATGTCCCCCCAAACAGGGGCCACTGAAGCTTTCTTT. Looking up the rest from reference TRBV19 and TRBJ1-1 gives the full variable domain: DGGITQSPKYLFRKEGQNVTLSCEQNLNHDAMYWYRQDPGQGLRLIYYSQIVNDFQKGDIAEGYSVSREKKESFPLTVTSAQKNPTAFYLCASMSPQTGATEAFFGQGTRLTVV.

This chain uses TRBV4-2 with TRBJ2-3; TRBD1 might be the D (6 bases). Germline lookup yields CDR1 LGHNA and CDR2 YNFKEQ. V was trimmed by 1 base and J by 14 bases, leaving 13 bases between them. CDR3 length: 12 amino acids. The DNA of the CDR3 is TGTGCCAGCAGCCAAGTGAACAGGGAAAGGTATTTT. It is translated as CASSQVNRERYF.

The V and J genes are TRBV7-8 and TRBJ1-1; D is undetermined. Germline V gives CDR1 SGHVS, CDR2 FQNEAQ. This CDR3 comprises 12 residues. Trimming left V 1 base short and J 7 bases short, with 7 bases between. The CDR3 protein is CASSLVTGEAFF. The CDR3 nucleotides read TGTGCCAGCAGCTTAGTGACGGGTGAAGCTTTCTTT.

This chain joins TRBV11-2 and TRBJ2-1, with TRBD2 matching over 10 bases. After removal of 5 bases from V and 7 bases from J, the junction contained 8 bases not matched to a gene. This CDR3 has 15 amino acids. Germline lookup yields CDR1 SGHAT and CDR2 FQNNGV. CDR3 coding DNA: TGTGCCAGCAGCCTGAGCGGGGGGGCAGGGAATGAGCAGTTCTTC. Translated, it gives CASSLSGGAGNEQFF.

The rearrangement links TRBV5-4 to TRBJ2-2, with TRBD2 as a possible D gene (6 bases). V shed 4 bases and J shed 5 bases, with 18 bases lying between them. The CDR3 loop spans 16 amino acids. Germline V gene sequence: CDR1 SGHNT, CDR2 YYREEE (reference sequence). CDR3 loop: CASSPGGQGGTGELFF. DNA for the CDR3: TGTGCCAGCAGCCCCGGGGGTCAGGGCGGAACCGGGGAGCTGTTTTTT. The full variable domain, completed using reference TRBV5-4 and TRBJ2-2, is ETGVTQSPTHLIKTRGQQVTLRCSSQSGHNTVSWYQQALGQGPQFIFQYYREEENGRGNFPPRFSGLQFPNYSSELNVNALELDDSALYLCASSPGGQGGTGELFFGEGSRLTVL.

This clone was seen just once. This sequence joins TRBV29-1 and TRBJ1-1; maybe TRBD1 (5 bases). The germline CDR1 and CDR2 sequences are SQVTM and ANQGSEA. This CDR3 contains 14 residues. V shed 2 bases and J shed 9 bases, with 19 bases lying between them. As DNA, the CDR3 is TGCAGCGTTGAACCTATTTACGCACAGGTCCAAGCTTTCTTT. As protein: CSVEPIYAQVQAFF.

The chain employs TRBV13 and TRBJ1-1; 8 nucleotides line up with TRBD1. Germline loops: CDR1 PRHDT, CDR2 FYEKMQ (reference sequence). The CDR3 runs 17 residues. V dropped 4 bases and J dropped 1; count of bases not matched to a gene: 11. CDR3 sequence (DNA): TGTGCCAGCAGCTCCTCTTCAGCGGGACAGGCGAACACTGAAGCTTTCTTT. Its protein is CASSSSSAGQANTEAFF.

The V gene is TRBV5-1, the J gene TRBJ2-1; D gene ambiguous. The CDR3 is 14 residues long. Germline V lookup: CDR1 SGHRS, CDR2 YFSETQ. Deletions cut 4 bases from V and 4 bases from J, with 12 bases between. The DNA of the CDR3 is TGCGCCAGCAGCGGTCCGCCGTTGTACAATGAGCAGTTCTTC. Translation: CASSGPPLYNEQFF.

The chain combines TRBV15 with TRBJ2-5; TRBD1 is a possible D gene (6 bases). CDR1 is LNHNV and CDR2 is YYDKDF in the germline V gene (reference sequence). The CDR3 totals 16 residues. V was clipped by 5 bases and J by 7 bases, with 23 bases between them. For the CDR3, the DNA is TGTGCCACCAGCCTTCCCCGGACAGTTACTATTTCGACCCAGTACTTC. As protein: CATSLPRTVTISTQYF.

The V gene is TRBV30, the J gene TRBJ1-6, with no clear D. V shed 4 bases and J shed 7 bases, with 14 bases lying between them. Germline assignment: CDR1 GTSNPN and CDR2 SVGIG (reference sequence). CDR3 length: 14 residues. CDR3 nucleotide sequence: TGTGCCTGGATGAGCCGCTCCCTCAATTCACCCCTCCACTTT. Translated: CAWMSRSLNSPLHF. The full variable domain, its missing parts supplied by reference TRBV30 and TRBJ1-6, is SQTIHQWPATLVQPVGSPLSLECTVEGTSNPNLYWYRQAAGRGLQLLFYSVGIGQISSEVPQNLSASRPQDRQFILSSKKLLLSDSGFYLCAWMSRSLNSPLHFGNGTRLTVT.

The chain carries TRBV4-2 and TRBJ2-3, with D uncertain. Looked up from germline, CDR1 is LGHNA and CDR2 is YNFKEQ. Between the trimmed V and J ends, which lost 0 bases and 0 bases, there was a span of 7 bases. The CDR3 covers 15 residues. CDR3 region: CASSQDPASTDTQYF. Here the CDR3 DNA reads TGTGCCAGCAGCCAAGATCCGGCGAGCACAGATACGCAGTATTTT.